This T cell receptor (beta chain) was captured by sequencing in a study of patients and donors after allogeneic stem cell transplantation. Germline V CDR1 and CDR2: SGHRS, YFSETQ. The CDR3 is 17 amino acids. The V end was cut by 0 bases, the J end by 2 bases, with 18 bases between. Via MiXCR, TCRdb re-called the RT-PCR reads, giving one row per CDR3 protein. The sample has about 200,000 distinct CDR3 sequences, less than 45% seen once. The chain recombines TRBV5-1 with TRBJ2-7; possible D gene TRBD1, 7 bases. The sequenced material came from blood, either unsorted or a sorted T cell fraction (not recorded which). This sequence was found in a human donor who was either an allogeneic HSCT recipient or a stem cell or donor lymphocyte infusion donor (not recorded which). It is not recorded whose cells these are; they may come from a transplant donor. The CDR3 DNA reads TGCGCCAGCAGCTTGGATAGGGCAGGGGGGATCCCCTACGAGCAGTACTTC. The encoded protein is CASSLDRAGGIPYEQYF.